This T cell receptor (beta chain) came from a study of vaccination effects on CD4 cells after COVID-19. Background on the study: Samples gathered post-vaccine arrived a median of 72 days past the second dose. Study-wide results and limits: Whether induced by infection or by vaccine, clones showed marked clonal contraction late after vaccination.

Clones were sequenced by immunoSEQ multiplex PCR, and TCRdb holds only the in-frame ones, with some missing. The sample contains approximately 28,000 clones, around 80% of which appear only once. On this clone itself: The antigen remains undetermined.

Sequencing was preceded by expansion of antigen-specific CD4+ T cells with viral peptide pools in the ViraFEST assay. CD4+ T cell isolation took place after approximately 11 days of culture. The cohort was immunized with two doses of either the BNT162b2 or mRNA-1273 vaccine. Roughly 1.9 million PBMC were placed in each well, which was supplemented with approximately 9.7 IU/ml IL-2 and around 10 ug/ml peptides. This CDR3 region has 14 residues. V lost 0 bases to trimming and J lost 7 bases, with 11 bases between them. Per the germline V gene, CDR1 is LGHDT and CDR2 is YNNKEL (reference sequence). The sequenced sample was CD4+ T cells from PBMCs cultured with SARS-CoV-2 spike peptides, obtained after COVID-19 vaccination. The receptor's source is a human donor who received a COVID-19 vaccine. Some clones in this sample may be carry-over from other donors' samples. The chain uses TRBV3-1 (or the pseudogene TRBV3-2) and TRBJ2-3; the D gene is possibly TRBD1 (6 bases). The CDR3 region has the DNA TGTGCCAGCAGCCAAGAAGTCGGGACACATACGCAGTATTTT. Translation gives CASSQEVGTHTQYF.